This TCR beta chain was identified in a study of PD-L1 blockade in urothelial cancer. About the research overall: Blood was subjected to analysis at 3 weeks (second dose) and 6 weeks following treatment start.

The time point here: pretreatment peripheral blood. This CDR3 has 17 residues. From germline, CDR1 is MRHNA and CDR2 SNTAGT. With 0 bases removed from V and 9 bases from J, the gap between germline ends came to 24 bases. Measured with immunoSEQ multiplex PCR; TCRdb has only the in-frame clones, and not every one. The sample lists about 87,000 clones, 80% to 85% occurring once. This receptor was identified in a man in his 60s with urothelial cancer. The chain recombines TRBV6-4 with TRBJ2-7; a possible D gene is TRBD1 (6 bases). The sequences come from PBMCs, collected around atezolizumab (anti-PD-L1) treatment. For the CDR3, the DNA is TGTGCCAGCAGTGACTCGAGTCAGTTGGGACACTCCCTTGGGCAGTACTTC. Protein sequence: CASSDSSQLGHSLGQYF.